Below, one T cell receptor (beta chain) is given with its context. The antigen remains unidentified. The entry originates in a study of radiotherapy plus CTLA-4 blockade in lung cancer. Study-level information: There were objective responses in 18% of patients, and more than 30% had disease control.

Libraries were prepared by immunoSEQ multiplex PCR; TCRdb keeps only in-frame clonotypes and omits some of them. This table holds tens of thousands of clones, around 80% found once. Lung cancer patients with chemo-refractory metastatic non-small-cell disease were given focal radiation plus CTLA-4 blockade with ipilimumab. V gave up 0 bases and J gave up 6 bases; unmatched junction bases: 10. This CDR3 is built from 17 residues. The germline V gene encodes CDR1 SGDLS and CDR2 YYNGEE. Findings and caveats of the study: Researchers report tumor-derived TCR clones expanding in blood after radiotherapy plus ipilimumab. Best predicting response, reportedly, were early blood T cell clone dynamics, with interferon-beta.

This TCR derives from a human donor with non-small cell lung cancer who had a partial response to radiotherapy plus ipilimumab. The genes are TRBV9 and TRBJ2-3; TRBD2 aligns across 10 bases. Sample: peripheral blood, taken from a patient treated with radiotherapy plus ipilimumab. CDR3 protein: CASSVDWSSGGLDTQYF. The CDR3 region has the DNA TGTGCCAGCAGCGTAGACTGGTCTAGCGGGGGTCTTGATACGCAGTATTTT.